Presented here are 8 T cell receptor beta chains from one specimen sequenced in a study of CD8 T cells in ankylosing spondylitis. MiXCR, applied by TCRdb to the 5' RACE reads, yields one record per CDR3 protein. The sample lists about 320,000 distinct CDR3 sequences; 11% were seen once. Input material: blood, either unsorted or a sorted T cell fraction (not recorded which). These receptor sequences come from a female donor with ankylosing spondylitis or in good health (not recorded which).

At least ten counts were recorded for this clonotype. This chain connects TRBV10-3 to TRBJ2-1; tentative D call: TRBD2 (5 bases). The CDR3 sequence is 15 residues long. Trimming removed 0 bases from V and 1 base from J, with 7 bases in between. From germline, CDR1 is ENHRY and CDR2 SYGVKD. This CDR3 is CAISESSGSYNEQFF. The CDR3 nucleotides read TGTGCCATCAGTGAGTCATCGGGATCCTACAATGAGCAGTTCTTC.

This rearrangement joins TRBV11-2 to TRBJ2-1, with TRBD2 matching over 10 bases. V shed 3 bases, J shed 9 bases, and the junction held 8 bases outside the gene matches. CDR3 length: 15 amino acids. Per the germline V gene, CDR1 is SGHAT and CDR2 is FQNNGV. CDR3 nucleotides: TGTGCCAGCAGCTTTGCCCTAGCGGGGGTGACTGAGCAGTTCTTC. This gives the protein CASSFALAGVTEQFF.

This clonotype came up many times. The CDR3 region is CASKPSLTDRGLSPLHF. The CDR3 nucleotides are TGCGCCAGCAAACCCTCACTGACAGACAGGGGGCTTTCACCCCTCCACTTT. The rearrangement joins TRBV10-2 to TRBJ1-6, with 10 bases aligning to TRBD1. The CDR3 runs 17 residues. Germline lookup yields CDR1 WSHSY and CDR2 SAAADI. The V gene end was trimmed by 7 bases and the J gene end by 9 bases; junction bases not matched to a gene: 15.

This clonotype was detected many times. Here the CDR3 DNA reads TGTGCCAGCAGCTTAGCCCGGGAGCGAACGCAGTATTTT. This gives the protein CASSLARERTQYF. The V and J genes are TRBV7-2 and TRBJ2-3; D possibly corresponds to TRBD2 (6 bases). This CDR3 has 13 amino acids. Germline loops: CDR1 SGHTA, CDR2 FQGNSA. V was pared by 0 bases and J by 9 bases, with 10 bases between.

The genes are TRBV6-2 or TRBV6-3 and TRBJ2-1; 10 nucleotides agree with TRBD2. This CDR3 region has 17 residues. The germline V gene has CDR1 MNHEY and CDR2 SVGEGT. The junction had 11 bases not matched to a gene; V was cut back by 3 bases and J by 6 bases. The CDR3 DNA reads as TGTGCCAGCAGTTATAATCTCCTAGCGGGAGTGCGCAATGAGCAGTTCTTC. The encoded protein is CASSYNLLAGVRNEQFF.

Concerning this clonotype: At one boundary the junction diverges from the germline segment, which might be a read error. V and J are TRBV4-1 and TRBJ1-2; no reliable D call. This CDR3 is built from 15 residues. From germline, CDR1 is MGHRA and CDR2 YSYEKL. The CDR3 loop is CASSQVEGANHGYTF. Written as DNA, the CDR3 is TGCGCCAGCAGCCAGGTCGAGGGTGCTAACCATGGCTACACCTTC.

This clonotype was picked up many times. CDR3 coding DNA: TGCAGTGCTAGCGCGACAGGGCTCGGCGAGCAGTACTTC. It is translated as CSASATGLGEQYF. The chain has TRBV20-1 and TRBJ2-7; 7 bases agree with TRBD1. This CDR3 comprises 13 residues. The germline gives CDR1 DFQATT, CDR2 SNEGSKA (reference sequence). V shed 3 bases and J 6 bases; nucleotides not matched to a gene: 8.

This clonotype came up many times. V usage is TRBV20-1 and J usage is TRBJ2-7, with unresolved D. The CDR3 is 12 residues long. Germline V gene sequence: CDR1 DFQATT, CDR2 SNEGSKA (reference sequence). V was clipped by 1 base and J by 1 base, with 5 bases between them. CDR3 amino acids: CSARADSYEQYF. In nucleotides, the CDR3 is TGCAGTGCTAGAGCGGATTCCTACGAGCAGTACTTC.